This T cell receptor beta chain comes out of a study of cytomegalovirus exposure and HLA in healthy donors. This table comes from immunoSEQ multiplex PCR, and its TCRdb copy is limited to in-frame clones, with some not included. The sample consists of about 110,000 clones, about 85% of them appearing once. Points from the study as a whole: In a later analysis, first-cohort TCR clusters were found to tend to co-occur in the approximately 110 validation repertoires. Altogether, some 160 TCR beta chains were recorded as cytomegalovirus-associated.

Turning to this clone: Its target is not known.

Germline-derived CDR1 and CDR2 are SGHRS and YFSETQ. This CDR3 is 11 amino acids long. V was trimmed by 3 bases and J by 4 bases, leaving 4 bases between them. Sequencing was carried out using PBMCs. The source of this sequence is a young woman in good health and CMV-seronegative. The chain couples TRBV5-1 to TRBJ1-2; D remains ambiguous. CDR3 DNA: TGCGCCAGCAGCTCCTTCTATGGCTACACCTTC. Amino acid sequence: CASSSFYGYTF.